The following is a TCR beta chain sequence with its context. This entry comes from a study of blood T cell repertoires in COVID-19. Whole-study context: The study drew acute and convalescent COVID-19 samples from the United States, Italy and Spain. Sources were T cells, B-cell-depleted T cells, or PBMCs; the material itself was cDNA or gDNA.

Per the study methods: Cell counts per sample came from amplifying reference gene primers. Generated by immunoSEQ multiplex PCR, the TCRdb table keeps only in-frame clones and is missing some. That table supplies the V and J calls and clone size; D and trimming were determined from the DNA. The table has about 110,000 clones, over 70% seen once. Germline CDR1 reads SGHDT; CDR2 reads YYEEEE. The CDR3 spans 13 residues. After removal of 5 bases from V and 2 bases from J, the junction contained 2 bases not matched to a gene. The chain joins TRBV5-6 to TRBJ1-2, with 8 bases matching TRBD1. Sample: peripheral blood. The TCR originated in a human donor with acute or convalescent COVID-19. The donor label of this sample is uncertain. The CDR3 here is CASSRQGNYGYTF. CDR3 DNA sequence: TGTGCCAGCAGTCGACAGGGGAACTATGGCTACACCTTC.